One and the same sample provided the 28 T cell receptor beta chains below, sequenced in a study of tumor-infiltrating lymphocytes in primary liver carcinoma. Total RNA and DNA came together from approximately 20-30 mg of bulk tissue without cell sorting. Starting material of approximately 500 ng total RNA yielded TCR beta cDNA via a constant-region primer. Slightly modified ARM-PCR, run as three nested multiplex PCR rounds, produced the TCR beta libraries. The first two PCR rounds, approximately 10 cycles each, used TRBV1-TRBV30 forward primers and a C-beta reverse primer. Each CDR3 protein is one row after TCRdb ran MiXCR on the multiplex PCR reads. Among 65,000 to 90,000 distinct CDR3 sequences, around 70% were seen once, and the ten largest hold approximately 19%. Sequenced material: liver tumor tissue from sampling region 1. This sample's subset: tumor region T1, superior pole. These receptors came from a man aged 40-50 years with primary liver carcinoma and hepatitis B virus infection.

As regards this clonotype: A much bigger clone sits one base away, suggesting this may be a read error. The chain employs TRBV6-4 and TRBJ2-3; tentatively, D is TRBD1 (6 bases). Per germline, CDR1 MRHNA and CDR2 SNTAGT. This CDR3 spans 15 amino acids. The CDR3 loop reads CANSSLGQTTDTQYF. The CDR3 DNA reads as TGTGCCAACAGTAGCCTAGGACAGACCACAGATACGCAGTATTTT.

This clonotype showed up just once. The rearrangement uses TRBV5-4 and TRBJ2-1; TRBD2 matches at 8 bases. The germline V gene has CDR1 SGHNT and CDR2 YYREEE (reference sequence). V shed 1 base and J 7 bases; nucleotides not matched to a gene: 7. This CDR3 contains 15 residues. In nucleotides, the CDR3 is TGTGCCAGCAGCTTGAGAACGGGGGGGCAGAATGAGCAGTTCTTC. This encodes CASSLRTGGQNEQFF.

This clonotype has more than one count but fewer than ten. V is TRBV24-1 and J is TRBJ2-5; D not resolved. Germline CDR1 KGHDR, CDR2 SFDVKD. V lost 5 bases to trimming and J lost 5 bases, with 8 bases between them. The CDR3 loop spans 12 amino acids. The CDR3: CATSASMETQYF. Written as DNA, the CDR3 is TGTGCCACCAGTGCATCTATGGAGACCCAGTACTTC.

This rearrangement joins TRBV6-1 to TRBJ2-3; D is possibly TRBD1 (6 bases). The CDR3 is made up of 14 amino acids. CDR1 MNHNS and CDR2 SASEGT come from the germline V gene. Trimming took 6 bases from V and 8 from J, leaving 18 bases between them. CDR3 bases: TGTGCCAGCAGCCCCCGACAGGTTTCAGGTACGCAGTATTTT. Translated: CASSPRQVSGTQYF.

The J gene is TRBJ2-7, the V gene TRBV11-1; D perhaps matches TRBD2 (6 bases). Trimming removed 5 bases at V and 4 bases at J, with 18 bases between. CDR1 is SGHAT and CDR2 is FQDESV in the germline V gene (reference sequence). The CDR3 is 15 residues long. The DNA for the CDR3 is TGTGCCAGCAGCCCTCCGGGAGAGGGGATGTACGAGCAGTACTTC. Residues: CASSPPGEGMYEQYF.

This rearrangement joins TRBV4-2 to TRBJ2-1; D is possibly TRBD1 (5 bases). Trimming took 2 bases from V and 11 from J, leaving 19 bases between them. Germline assignment: CDR1 LGHNA and CDR2 YNFKEQ. The CDR3 is made up of 15 amino acids. The CDR3 protein is CASSQLEGAGNKQFF. CDR3 bases: TGTGCCAGCAGCCAATTGGAAGGGGCAGGTAATAAGCAGTTCTTC.

Comments on this clonotype: A read error is possible here, since a much larger clone lies one base away. DNA for the CDR3: TGTGTCAGCGCGCGGGACGAACCCACAGATACGCAGTATTTT. Translating gives CVSARDEPTDTQYF. The chain couples TRBV6-6 to TRBJ2-3; tentative D call: TRBD2 (6 bases). The CDR3 extends over 14 amino acids. Germline V lookup: CDR1 MNHNY, CDR2 SVGAGI (reference sequence).

This clonotype appeared once. The junction and the germline gene differ at one end; a read error may be behind it. The chain uses TRBV10-3 and TRBJ2-1; D unresolved. CDR1 is ENHRY and CDR2 is SYGVKD in the germline V gene. The CDR3 runs to 14 residues. The CDR3 DNA reads as TGTGCCATCAGTGAGTCTAGGGCGGCCGATGGGCACTCCTTC. Translation: CAISESRAADGHSF.

The rearrangement uses TRBV29-1 and TRBJ1-4, with TRBD1 matching over 7 bases. The CDR3 spans 14 residues. Per germline, CDR1 SQVTM and CDR2 ANQGSEA. The CDR3 DNA sequence: TGCGGCATAAGGACAGGTGCAGCTAATGAAAAACTGTTTTTT. Protein sequence: CGIRTGAANEKLFF. The full variable domain, its missing parts supplied by reference TRBV29-1 and TRBJ1-4, is SAVISQKPSRDICQRGTSLTIQCQVDSQVTMMFWYRQQPGQSLTLIATANQGSEATYESGFVIDKFPISRPNLTFSTLTVSNMSPEDSSIYLCGIRTGAANEKLFFGSGTQLSVL.

Regarding this clonotype: One end of the junction is discordant with germline, which a read error may explain. The J gene is TRBJ2-2, the V gene TRBV11-2; tentatively, D is TRBD1 (6 bases). There are 19 residues in the CDR3. CDR1 is SGHAT and CDR2 is FQNNGV in the germline V gene. The CDR3: CASSLDLGGVGPNSGELFF. As DNA, the CDR3 is TGTGCCAGCAGCTTAGATCTAGGGGGAGTGGGCCCGAACAGCGGGGAGCTGTTTTTT. Drawing the rest from reference TRBV11-2 and TRBJ2-2, the complete variable domain is EAGVAQSPRYKIIEKRQSVAFWCNPISGHATLYWYQQILGQGPKLLIQFQNNGVVDDSQLPKDRFSAERLKGVDSTLKIQPAKLEDSAVYLCASSLDLGGVGPNSGELFFGEGSRLTVL.

This clonotype was picked up a small number of times. The chain combines TRBV5-5 with TRBJ1-5; D remains unclear. This CDR3 region has 16 residues. Germline V lookup: CDR1 SGHKS, CDR2 YYEKEE (reference sequence). V lost 9 bases and J lost 1, with 20 bases in between. CDR3 sequence: CANSFNGPGSNQPQHF. CDR3 sequence (DNA): TGTGCCAATAGCTTCAACGGCCCGGGGAGCAATCAGCCCCAGCATTTT.

A word on this clonotype: A read error may account for a junction end that differs from germline. This sequence joins TRBV11-2 and TRBJ2-2; no reliable D call. The CDR3 length is 18 residues. From germline, CDR1 is SGHAT and CDR2 FQNNGV. CDR3 DNA: TGTGCCAGCAGCCAACGATCAGTCCATATCCCGAACACCGGTGAGCTGTTTTTT. Amino acids: CASSQRSVHIPNTGELFF.

Points on this clonotype: One base away lies a much larger clone, so this may be a sequencing read error. This chain joins TRBV30 and TRBJ2-1; D is ambiguous. Germline V lookup: CDR1 GTSNPN, CDR2 SVGIG (reference sequence). This CDR3 is built from 12 residues. The CDR3: CAGESRDNKQFF. The CDR3, as DNA: TGTGCCGGAGAGTCTAGAGACAATAAGCAGTTCTTC.

This clonotype was seen many times. This sequence joins TRBV7-9 and TRBJ2-1; tentatively, D is TRBD2 (6 bases). Trimming removed 5 bases at V and 10 bases at J, with 12 bases between. The CDR3 runs to 12 residues. Germline CDR1 and CDR2: SEHNR and FQNEAQ (reference sequence). The CDR3 loop is CASSGLREEQFF. DNA for the CDR3: TGTGCCAGCAGCGGGCTCCGGGAGGAGCAGTTCTTC.

To note about this clonotype: Here the CDR3 omits its conserved ending phenylalanine or tryptophan, so a read error is the likely source. The chain uses TRBV10-3 and TRBJ1-1; maybe TRBD1 (6 bases). Trimming pared 2 bases from V and 7 bases from J, leaving 14 bases between. Germline V lookup: CDR1 ENHRY, CDR2 SYGVKD. This CDR3 comprises 14 residues. DNA for the CDR3: TGTGCCATCAGTGAGGACTGGGGGCCCGATGAAGCTTTCTCT. Amino acid sequence: CAISEDWGPDEAFS.

Only a few counts were recorded for this clonotype. A much more abundant neighbour one base away suggests this may be a read error. This chain joins TRBV7-9 and TRBJ2-7; TRBD2 aligns across 8 bases. The CDR3 is made up of 15 amino acids. CDR1 and CDR2 (germline): SEHNR, FQNEAQ (reference sequence). The CDR3 loop reads CTSSLAGRVAAEQYF. As DNA, the CDR3 is TGTACCAGCAGTCTAGCGGGTCGCGTCGCTGCCGAGCAGTACTTC. The full variable domain, in which reference TRBV7-9 and TRBJ2-7 provide the parts outside the CDR3, is DTGVSQNPRHKITKRGQNVTFRCDPISEHNRLYWYRQTLGQGPEFLTYFQNEAQLEKSRLLSDRFSAERPKGSFSTLEIQRTEQGDSAMYLCTSSLAGRVAAEQYFGPGTRLTVT.

A remark on this clonotype: This may be a read error, as it is one base from a much larger clone. The chain is built from TRBV10-3 and TRBJ1-5; D is unresolved. The CDR3 contains 15 residues. Germline V gene sequence: CDR1 ENHRY, CDR2 SYGVKD. Here the CDR3 reads CAIKKDGDSSQAQHF. CDR3 DNA sequence: TGTGCCATCAAGAAGGACGGCGATAGCAGTCAGGCCCAGCATTTT.

A word on this clonotype: The DNA is omitted, as the CDR3 cannot be located on it reliably, and the CDR3 follows TCRdb's listing. This chain uses TRBV11-2 with TRBJ2-1; TRBD2 is taken as the D call from the table, unchecked against the DNA. Germline V gene lookup returns CDR1 SGHAT and CDR2 FQNNGV. The CDR3 spans 14 residues, counting both ends. The chain's CDR3 is CVSSSVGPGNELFF.

Remarks on this clonotype: A junction boundary mismatches the germline segment, possibly from a read error. V usage is TRBV6-5 and J usage is TRBJ2-1; D is perhaps TRBD2 (5 bases). CDR1 and CDR2 (germline): MNHEY, SVGAGI. The CDR3 covers 15 residues. The CDR3 here is CASSVLTGSYNEQFF. The CDR3 DNA reads TGTGCAAGCAGTGTACTAACGGGATCCTACAATGAGCAGTTCTTC.

This clonotype was counted only a few times. This clone may be a read error of a much larger clone one base away. The genes are TRBV7-2 and TRBJ2-1; D is possibly TRBD1 (5 bases). The germline V and J ends were trimmed by 2 bases and 5 bases, with 13 bases remaining between them. Germline CDR1 reads SGHTA; CDR2 reads FQGNSA. The CDR3 is 15 amino acids. CDR3 nucleotide sequence: TGTACCAGCAGCTTATATTCAGGGCTTAACAATGAGCAGTTCTTC. Encoded protein: CTSSLYSGLNNEQFF.

To note about this clonotype: This could be a read error, since a much larger clone is one nucleotide away. V and J are TRBV6-2 or TRBV6-3 and TRBJ2-1, with no clear D. The CDR3 length is 14 residues. Germline values: CDR1 MNHEY, CDR2 SVGEGT. CDR3 loop: CTSSYDGDKDEQFF. DNA for the CDR3: TGTACCAGCAGTTACGATGGGGATAAGGATGAGCAGTTCTTC.

As to this clonotype: An end of the junction does not agree with germline; a read error may underlie this. The chain links TRBV11-2 to TRBJ2-2, with D unresolved. Germline CDR1 and CDR2: SGHAT and FQNNGV. CDR3 length: 15 residues. This chain's CDR3 is CASSLTTSNTEELFF. The CDR3 nucleotides read TGTGCCAGCAGTTTGACGACTTCGAATACCGAGGAGCTGTTTTTT.

This clonotype was detected many times. The chain is built from TRBV28 and TRBJ2-7, with 8 positions matching TRBD1. V was pared by 3 bases and J by 5 bases, with 3 bases of the junction left unmatched. The CDR3 runs 13 residues. CDR1 and CDR2 (germline): MDHEN, SYDVKM. The CDR3 protein is CASSLDRVDEQYF. The CDR3 DNA is TGTGCCAGCAGTTTGGACAGGGTAGACGAGCAGTACTTC.

The chain uses TRBV5-4 and TRBJ2-3; TRBD2 agrees at 10 bases. Germline lookup yields CDR1 SGHNT and CDR2 YYREEE (reference sequence). The CDR3 is made up of 17 amino acids. V shed 3 bases, J shed 0 bases, and the junction held 7 bases outside the gene matches. CDR3 DNA sequence: TGTGCCAGCAGCTCCGGACTAGCGGCAATAAGCACAGATACGCAGTATTTT. Translating gives CASSSGLAAISTDTQYF.

This clonotype was seen ten or more times. The gene calls are TRBV6-1 and TRBJ1-1, with 8 bases fitting TRBD1. V lost 2 bases and J lost 2; bases outside the gene matches: 7. CDR3 size: 16 residues. Germline V gives CDR1 MNHNS, CDR2 SASEGT. Here the CDR3 DNA reads TGTGCCAGCAGTGAATTGGGAGGGACAGGCAACACTGAAGCTTTCTTT. It specifies CASSELGGTGNTEAFF.

The chain employs TRBV19 and TRBJ1-4; possible D gene TRBD1, 5 bases. Looked up from germline, CDR1 is LNHDA and CDR2 is SQIVND (reference sequence). This CDR3 is 14 amino acids long. V was pared by 7 bases and J by 8 bases, with 17 bases between. CDR3 sequence: CASISEQAEEKLFF. The CDR3 DNA sequence: TGTGCCAGTATCTCCGAACAGGCGGAGGAAAAACTGTTTTTT. The complete variable domain, with remaining parts taken from reference TRBV19 and TRBJ1-4, reads DGGITQSPKYLFRKEGQNVTLSCEQNLNHDAMYWYRQDPGQGLRLIYYSQIVNDFQKGDIAEGYSVSREKKESFPLTVTSAQKNPTAFYLCASISEQAEEKLFFGSGTQLSVL.

Turning to this clonotype: A read error may account for a junction end that differs from germline. V and J are TRBV5-1 and TRBJ2-3; TRBD2 might be the D (5 bases). Germline V CDR1 and CDR2: SGHRS, YFSETQ. The CDR3 runs 16 residues. The CDR3 DNA is TGCACCAGCAGCTTGAATCCTAGCTGGAGTGGAGATACGCAGTATTTT. Residues: CTSSLNPSWSGDTQYF.

The table lists this clonotype with a count of one. At one end the junction does not follow the germline gene, possibly because of a read error. V and J are TRBV12-3 or TRBV12-4 and TRBJ2-5; TRBD2 agrees at 8 bases. The CDR3 spans 15 residues. This chain's CDR3 is CASSKLGLVGEIQYF. The DNA for the CDR3 is TGTGCCAGCAGTAAGCTGGGACTAGTGGGAGAGATCCAGTACTTC.